This is a list of T cell receptor beta chains from one sample in a study of blood T cell repertoires in COVID-19. Using immunoSEQ multiplex PCR, the repertoire was profiled, and TCRdb retains in-frame clones only, with some absent. This table holds more than 300,000 clones, around 90% found once. Sequenced input: PBMCs or T cells enriched from blood (not recorded which). The receptors here all came from a woman under 30 who had recovered from COVID-19. Each CDR3 is given with its conserved first and last residue. A D gene is named only where the DNA matches it firmly. The size entry is marked missing in some rows and otherwise reads once, few, many or a size class.

D | J | size | V | length | CDR3
TRBD1 | TRBJ2-7 | once | TRBV19 | 13 | CASSQGAPYEQYF
- | TRBJ2-2 | - | TRBV4-1 | 13 | CASSQERGGELFF
TRBD1 | TRBJ2-5 | - | TRBV30 | 12 | CAWGQGQETQYF
TRBD1 | TRBJ2-3 | - | TRBV11-3 | 15 | CASSPEGQGEDTQYF
- | TRBJ2-5 | - | TRBV7-2 | 17 | CASSLERRVWRGETQYF
TRBD1 | TRBJ2-2 | - | TRBV11-2 | 15 | CASSLEWTGVGELFF
TRBD1 | TRBJ2-7 | - | TRBV11-2 | 14 | CASSPWTGHYEQYF
- | TRBJ1-5 | - | TRBV18 | 15 | CASSPAREGNQPQHF
- | TRBJ2-2 | - | TRBV5-1 | 16 | CASSLALGRGVRELFF
- | TRBJ1-1 | few | TRBV2 | 15 | CASSVSRVSNTEAFF
- | TRBJ1-1 | - | TRBV10-3 | 13 | CAITRGMNTEAFF
TRBD2 | TRBJ2-1 | - | TRBV19 | 15 | CASSIAGGKRDEQFF
- | TRBJ2-7 | - | TRBV7-9 | 15 | CASSLGPQGAYEQYF
TRBD1 | TRBJ1-5 | - | TRBV10-3 | 15 | CAISESPDRYQPQHF
TRBD1 | TRBJ1-2 | - | TRBV5-6 | 13 | CASSPTGDYGYTF
TRBD1 | TRBJ2-5 | once | TRBV24-1 | 20 | CATSDPPGGPDRGQQETQYF
TRBD2 | TRBJ2-3 | - | TRBV2 | 14 | CASSEQRGEDTQYF
TRBD1 | TRBJ1-6 | - | TRBV2 | 14 | CASIDRTGASPLHF
TRBD1 | TRBJ1-4 | - | TRBV7-9 | 14 | CASSLGTGGEKLFF
- | TRBJ1-2 | - | TRBV7-9 | 19 | CASSQDSFFIISYGYGYTF
- | TRBJ2-6 | - | TRBV3-1/TRBV3-2 | 20 | CASSQDLGQGNSPGANVLTF
TRBD1 | TRBJ2-5 | - | TRBV10-3 | 14 | CAIRGDRGSETQYF
TRBD1 | TRBJ1-5 | - | TRBV29-1 | 14 | CSVGEGAGNQPQHF
TRBD2 | TRBJ2-5 | - | TRBV6-5 | 13 | CASSLGEGGKQYF
- | TRBJ2-5 | - | TRBV4-2 | 15 | CASSQEGLAEETQYF
- | TRBJ1-5 | - | TRBV7-9 | 13 | CASSLGGDQPQHF
TRBD2 | TRBJ2-5 | - | TRBV9 | 16 | CASSRGRGLAEETQYF
- | TRBJ1-3 | - | TRBV7-3 | 12 | CASSLPGNTIYF